Following are 23 T cell receptor beta chains from one sample sequenced in a study of T cells in Graves' hyperthyroidism and ophthalmopathy. Amplification of TCR beta CDR3 regions used RNA as the template. Carried out on the TCR CDR3, a first-round RT-PCR used the HTBI primer set. Each CDR3 protein gets one entry after TCRdb re-called the multiplex PCR reads with MiXCR. The sample records about 610,000 distinct CDR3 sequences, approximately 15% being singletons. The sequencing input was blood. The receptors come from a woman aged 40 to 50 with Graves' ophthalmopathy.

This clonotype was observed at least ten times. The CDR3 loop reads CASRWQGAETQYF. The CDR3, as DNA: TGTGCCAGCAGATGGCAGGGAGCAGAGACCCAGTACTTC. This rearrangement joins TRBV12-3 or TRBV12-4 to TRBJ2-5, with D perhaps being TRBD1 or TRBD2 (5 bases each). V lost 6 bases and J 4 bases, leaving 12 bases between the germline ends. There are 13 residues in the CDR3.

This clonotype appeared many times. V and J are TRBV10-3 and TRBJ2-7; D possibly corresponds to TRBD1 (5 bases). The CDR3 totals 11 residues. Germline V CDR1 and CDR2: ENHRY, SYGVKD. The germline V and J ends were trimmed by 6 bases and 4 bases, with 7 bases remaining between them. The CDR3 loop is CAISQGYEQYF. The CDR3 DNA reads as TGTGCCATCAGCCAGGGTTACGAGCAGTACTTC.

This clonotype was seen many times. The chain employs TRBV28 and TRBJ2-7, with 11 bases aligning to TRBD2. Germline V gene lookup returns CDR1 MDHEN and CDR2 SYDVKM. The CDR3 sequence is 15 residues long. V gave up 4 bases and J gave up 5 bases; unmatched junction bases: 7. This CDR3 reads CASSSPSGRRDEQYF. Here the CDR3 DNA reads TGTGCCAGCAGTTCCCCTAGCGGGAGGAGGGACGAGCAGTACTTC.

The sample holds many counts of this clonotype. CDR3 in amino acids: CASSPRTGLDTEAFF. The CDR3 coding sequence is TGCGCCAGCAGCCCTAGGACAGGGCTCGACACTGAAGCTTTCTTT. The chain carries TRBV5-1 and TRBJ1-1, with 8 bases matching TRBD1. The CDR3 sequence is 15 residues long. Trimming at V came to 4 bases and at J to 3 bases, leaving 8 bases not matched to a gene. CDR1 and CDR2 from the germline V gene are SGHRS and YFSETQ.

The chain has TRBV6-5 and TRBJ2-7; maybe TRBD2 (6 bases). The V end lost 4 bases, the J end lost 9 bases, and 19 bases lay between the germline ends. This CDR3 contains 14 residues. Germline CDR1 MNHEY, CDR2 SVGAGI. For the CDR3, the DNA is TGTGCCAGCAGTTTGGAGGGGAAACCCCACCGGCAGTACTTC. It specifies CASSLEGKPHRQYF.

The table lists this clonotype with many counts. The rearrangement links TRBV13 to TRBJ2-7, with D possibly TRBD1 on 6 matching bases. Deletions cut 5 bases from V and 2 bases from J, with 16 bases between. CDR3 length: 15 residues. Germline assignment: CDR1 PRHDT and CDR2 FYEKMQ (reference sequence). DNA for the CDR3: TGTGCCAGCAGCAGCAGACAGGTTCGACCCTACGAGCAGTACTTC. Amino acids: CASSSRQVRPYEQYF.

This clonotype was recorded at least ten times. The gene calls are TRBV28 and TRBJ2-7, with 7 bases that match TRBD1. CDR1 and CDR2 from the germline V gene are MDHEN and SYDVKM. This CDR3 contains 14 residues. V gave up 2 bases and J gave up 2 bases; unmatched junction bases: 3. CDR3 bases: TGTGCCAGCAGTTTACCCGGGACAGCCTACGAGCAGTACTTC. The encoded protein is CASSLPGTAYEQYF. Looking up the rest from reference TRBV28 and TRBJ2-7 gives the full variable domain: DVKVTQSSRYLVKRTGEKVFLECVQDMDHENMFWYRQDPGLGLRLIYFSYDVKMKEKGDIPEGYSVSREKKERFSLILESASTNQTSMYLCASSLPGTAYEQYFGPGTRLTVT.

V is TRBV9 and J is TRBJ2-7, with TRBD1 matching 7 bases. CDR1 and CDR2 from the germline V gene are SGDLS and YYNGEE. CDR3 length: 17 residues. Trimming took 3 bases from V and 0 from J; bases not matched to a gene: 12. The CDR3 nucleotides read TGTGCCAGCAGCGCCAGGGACCGGCCAGGGGGCTCCTACGAGCAGTACTTC. Its protein is CASSARDRPGGSYEQYF.

This clonotype was detected many times. The chain employs TRBV20-1 and TRBJ1-1; the D is unclear. The CDR3 is 14 residues long. V was clipped by 3 bases and J by 0 bases, with 11 bases between them. Germline V gene lookup returns CDR1 DFQATT and CDR2 SNEGSKA (reference sequence). The CDR3, as DNA: TGCAGTGCTAGTCTCCACTACATGAACACTGAAGCTTTCTTT. Translated: CSASLHYMNTEAFF.

This clonotype was observed at least ten times. The chain recombines TRBV28 with TRBJ1-2; D is undetermined. The V and J ends lost 6 bases and 2 bases respectively, with 7 bases between them. Germline V gene lookup returns CDR1 MDHEN and CDR2 SYDVKM. The CDR3 is 12 amino acids. CDR3 protein: CASSRPNYGYTF. CDR3 DNA sequence: TGTGCCAGCAGCCGTCCAAACTATGGCTACACCTTC.

The chain carries TRBV12-3 or TRBV12-4 and TRBJ1-5; D not resolved. This CDR3 region has 12 residues. V gave up 5 bases and J gave up 9 bases, with 11 bases separating them. This CDR3 reads CASSTQRGPQHF. The CDR3 nucleotides read TGTGCCAGCAGTACCCAACGGGGGCCCCAGCATTTT.

The table lists this clonotype with many counts. The rearrangement uses TRBV6-1 and TRBJ2-7; 7 bases match TRBD1. This CDR3 comprises 14 residues. V lost 5 bases, J lost 3 bases, and 7 bases stayed unmatched. Germline V gene data show CDR1 as MNHNS and CDR2 as SASEGT. CDR3 region: CASSTRQGIYEQYF. The CDR3 DNA is TGTGCCAGCAGTACAAGACAGGGAATCTACGAGCAGTACTTC.

This chain uses TRBV18 with TRBJ2-5; weak D call: TRBD2 (6 bases). This CDR3 region has 14 residues. With 3 bases removed from V and 5 bases from J, the gap between germline ends came to 13 bases. Looked up from germline, CDR1 is KGHSH and CDR2 is LQKENI. As DNA, the CDR3 is TGTGCCAGCTCACCGTCGGGCGGGATGGAGACCCAGTACTTC. Its protein product is CASSPSGGMETQYF.

In its sample, this clonotype was seen many times. CDR3 sequence: CASSLVLAGVSSYEQYF. CDR3 coding DNA: TGTGCCAGCAGCTTAGTGCTAGCGGGGGTAAGCTCCTACGAGCAGTACTTC. The gene calls are TRBV7-2 and TRBJ2-7; 10 nucleotides agree with TRBD2. The V gene's germline CDR1 is SGHTA and CDR2 FQGNSA. J gave up 0 bases and V 1 base, and 6 bases lay outside the gene matches. The CDR3 is 17 amino acids.

In this sample, this clonotype turned up many times. This chain joins TRBV28 and TRBJ2-4, with D possibly being TRBD2 (5 bases). This CDR3 comprises 14 residues. V gave up 1 base and J gave up 7 bases, with 11 bases separating them. Germline-derived CDR1 and CDR2 are MDHEN and SYDVKM. The CDR3 is CASSLLVGDNIQYF. The CDR3, as DNA: TGTGCCAGCAGTTTATTGGTGGGAGACAACATTCAGTACTTC.

The sample holds a few counts of this clonotype. This chain joins TRBV24-1 and TRBJ1-2, with unresolved D. V shed 2 bases and J shed 0 bases, with 12 bases lying between them. CDR1 and CDR2 (germline): KGHDR, SFDVKD. This CDR3 is built from 16 residues. CDR3 residues: CATSDSLGGPNYGYTF. CDR3 sequence (DNA): TGTGCCACCAGTGATTCGTTAGGAGGTCCTAACTATGGCTACACCTTC.

This clonotype has at least ten counts. The chain couples TRBV6-5 to TRBJ2-7; 10 nucleotides line up with TRBD1. The CDR3 is 18 residues long. Looked up from germline, CDR1 is MNHEY and CDR2 is SVGAGI. With 0 bases clipped from V and 1 base from J, the junction kept 9 bases outside the gene matches. The chain's CDR3 is CASSYSGQGLSLSYEQYF. The DNA of the CDR3 is TGTGCCAGCAGTTACTCGGGACAGGGGCTGTCCCTATCCTACGAGCAGTACTTC.

This clonotype has ten or more counts. This chain links TRBV28 with TRBJ1-1, with 7 positions matching TRBD1. The CDR3 runs 13 residues. V dropped 6 bases and J dropped 4; count of bases not matched to a gene: 5. CDR1 and CDR2 from the germline V gene are MDHEN and SYDVKM. For the CDR3, the DNA is TGTGCCAGCAGCGATCCAGGGGGCACTGAAGCTTTCTTT. It is translated as CASSDPGGTEAFF.

The chain uses TRBV20-1 and TRBJ1-2, with D possibly matching TRBD1 (6 bases). Trimming pared 4 bases from V and 5 bases from J, leaving 14 bases between. The length of the CDR3 is 13 residues. Germline-derived CDR1 and CDR2 are DFQATT and SNEGSKA (reference sequence). The CDR3 spells CSATSRGGYGYTF. The CDR3 DNA sequence: TGCAGTGCTACAAGCAGGGGAGGATATGGCTACACCTTC.

This clonotype was detected ten times or more. This chain uses TRBV28 with TRBJ2-7; 7 bases map to TRBD2. This CDR3 has 11 residues. Per the germline V gene, CDR1 is MDHEN and CDR2 is SYDVKM. The V gene end was trimmed by 11 bases and the J gene end by 6 bases; junction bases not matched to a gene: 7. The CDR3 DNA reads as TGTGCCGCCTCGACTAGCTTCGAGCAGTACTTC. Its translation: CAASTSFEQYF.

In its sample, this clonotype was seen a few times. The chain carries TRBV5-5 and TRBJ1-2; 10 bases are shared with TRBD1. This CDR3 has 15 amino acids. Per germline, CDR1 SGHKS and CDR2 YYEKEE (reference sequence). V shed 0 bases and J 5 bases; nucleotides not matched to a gene: 4. This CDR3 reads CASSLARDRGYGYTF. The CDR3 DNA sequence: TGTGCCAGCAGCTTGGCCCGGGACAGGGGTTATGGCTACACCTTC.

This clonotype was detected many times. V gene TRBV29-1 combines with J gene TRBJ2-7; possibly TRBD2 for D (5 bases). Trimming took off 5 bases at V and 7 bases at J, with 15 bases between the two ends. This CDR3 contains 12 residues. From germline, CDR1 is SQVTM and CDR2 ANQGSEA. For the CDR3, the DNA is TGCAGCGTTCAAGGACTCATCCATGAGCAGTACTTC. Its translation is CSVQGLIHEQYF.

This clonotype was seen at least ten times. The rearrangement uses TRBV30 and TRBJ1-2, with a possible D match to TRBD1 (5 bases). There are 14 residues in the CDR3. The germline V and J ends were trimmed by 5 bases and 1 base, with 14 bases remaining between them. Germline V gene lookup returns CDR1 GTSNPN and CDR2 SVGIG (reference sequence). The CDR3, as DNA: TGTGCCTGGGACGCGGGGCTGATTAACTATGGCTACACCTTC. Protein product: CAWDAGLINYGYTF.